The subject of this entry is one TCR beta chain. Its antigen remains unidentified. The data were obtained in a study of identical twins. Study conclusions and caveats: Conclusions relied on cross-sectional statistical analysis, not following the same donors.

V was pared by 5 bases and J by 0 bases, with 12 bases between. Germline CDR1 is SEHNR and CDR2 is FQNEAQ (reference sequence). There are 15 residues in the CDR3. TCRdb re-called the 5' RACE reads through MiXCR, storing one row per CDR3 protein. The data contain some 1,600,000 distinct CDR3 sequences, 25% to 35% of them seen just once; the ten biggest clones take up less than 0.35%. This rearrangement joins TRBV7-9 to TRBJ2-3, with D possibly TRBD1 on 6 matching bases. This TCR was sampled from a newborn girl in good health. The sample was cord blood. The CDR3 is CASSTGTTSTDTQYF. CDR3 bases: TGTGCCAGCAGCACCGGGACAACTAGCACAGATACGCAGTATTTT. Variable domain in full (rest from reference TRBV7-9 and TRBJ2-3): DTGVSQNPRHKITKRGQNVTFRCDPISEHNRLYWYRQTLGQGPEFLTYFQNEAQLEKSRLLSDRFSAERPKGSFSTLEIQRTEQGDSAMYLCASSTGTTSTDTQYFGPGTRLTVL.